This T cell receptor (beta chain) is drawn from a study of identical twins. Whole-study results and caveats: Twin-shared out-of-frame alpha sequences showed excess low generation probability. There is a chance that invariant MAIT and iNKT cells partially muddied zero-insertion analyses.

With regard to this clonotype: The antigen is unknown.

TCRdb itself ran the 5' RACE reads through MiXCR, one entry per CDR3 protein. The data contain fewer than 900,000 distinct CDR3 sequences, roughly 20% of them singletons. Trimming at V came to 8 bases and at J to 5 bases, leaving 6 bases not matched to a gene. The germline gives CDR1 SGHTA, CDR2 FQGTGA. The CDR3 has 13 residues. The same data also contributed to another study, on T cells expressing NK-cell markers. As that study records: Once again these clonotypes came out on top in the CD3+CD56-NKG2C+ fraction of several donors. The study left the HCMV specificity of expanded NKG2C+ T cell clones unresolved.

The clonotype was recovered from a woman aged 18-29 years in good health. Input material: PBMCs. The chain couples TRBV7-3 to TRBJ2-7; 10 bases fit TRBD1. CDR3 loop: CASGMGQGNEQYF. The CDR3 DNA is TGTGCCAGCGGGATGGGACAGGGGAACGAGCAGTACTTC.